This T cell receptor beta chain comes out of a study of blood T cell repertoires in COVID-19. In the study overall: Both acute and convalescent COVID-19 samples were obtained from the United States, Italy and Spain. T cells, B-cell-depleted T cells, or PBMCs supplied cDNA or gDNA.

During active infection, Seattle patients enrolled and were then monitored through disease. Original data processing: Amplification with reference gene primers provided the estimates of nucleated cell counts. Libraries were prepared by immunoSEQ multiplex PCR; TCRdb keeps only in-frame clonotypes and omits some of them. D and trimming come from the DNA, and the V and J calls and clone size come from that table. The sample carries roughly 160,000 clones, around 85% recorded once. The CDR3 length is 13 residues. Looked up from germline, CDR1 is SNHLY and CDR2 is FYNNEI. V lost 10 bases and J lost 10, with 17 bases in between.

Sequencing used peripheral blood. This receptor was obtained from a man aged 80 or over with COVID-19, enrolled during active disease. The genes are TRBV2 and TRBJ1-6; no reliable D call. CDR3 sequence: CATRGGITSPLHF. CDR3 DNA sequence: TGTGCCACGCGGGGAGGGATAACCTCACCCCTCCACTTT. Full variable domain (outside the CDR3, taken from reference TRBV2 and TRBJ1-6): EPEVTQTPSHQVTQMGQEVILRCVPISNHLYFYWYRQILGQKVEFLVSFYNNEISEKSEIFDDQFSVERPDGSNFTLKIRSTKLEDSAMYFCATRGGITSPLHFGNGTRLTVT.